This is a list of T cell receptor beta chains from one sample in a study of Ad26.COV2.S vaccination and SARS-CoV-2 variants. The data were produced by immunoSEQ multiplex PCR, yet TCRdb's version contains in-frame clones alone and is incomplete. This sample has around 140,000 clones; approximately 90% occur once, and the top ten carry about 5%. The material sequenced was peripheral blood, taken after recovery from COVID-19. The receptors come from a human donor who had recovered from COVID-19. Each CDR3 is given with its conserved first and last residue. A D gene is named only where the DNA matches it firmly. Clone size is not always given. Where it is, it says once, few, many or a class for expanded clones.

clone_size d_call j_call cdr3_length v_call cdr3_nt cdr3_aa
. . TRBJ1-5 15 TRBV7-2 TGTGCCAGCAGCTTAATGGGGGTGGGCAATCAGCCCCAGCATTTT CASSLMGVGNQPQHF
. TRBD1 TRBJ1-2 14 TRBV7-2 TGTGCCAGCAGCTCCGGACAGGAAGGCTATGGCTACACCTTC CASSSGQEGYGYTF
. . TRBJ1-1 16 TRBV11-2 TGTGCCAGCAGCTTAGCGGTTGGGAGGGAGAACACTGAAGCTTTCTTT CASSLAVGRENTEAFF
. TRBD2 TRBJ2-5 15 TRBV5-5 TGTGCCAGCAGCCCGGTCGGGGGGTACGGAGAGACCCAGTACTTC CASSPVGGYGETQYF
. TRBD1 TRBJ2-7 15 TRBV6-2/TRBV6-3 TGTGCCAGCAGTTACCGAGACAGGGACATCTACGAGCAGTACTTC CASSYRDRDIYEQYF
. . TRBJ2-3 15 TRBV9 TGTGCCAGCAGCCCCTCGACGCTCCGCACAGATACGCAGTATTTT CASSPSTLRTDTQYF
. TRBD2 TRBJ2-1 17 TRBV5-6 TGTGCCAGCAGCTTAGGACTAGCGGGGGGGCTCTGGGATGAGCAGTTCTTC CASSLGLAGGLWDEQFF
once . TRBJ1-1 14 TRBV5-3 TGTGCCAGAAGCTCAAAAGACAGGAACACTGAAGCTTTCTTT CARSSKDRNTEAFF
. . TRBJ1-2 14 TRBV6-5 TGTGCCAGCAGTTACTCGGAGGGATACTATGGCTACACCTTC CASSYSEGYYGYTF
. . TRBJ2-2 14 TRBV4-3 TGCGCCAGCAGCCTGTCTGCGGGCACCGGGGAGCTGTTTTTT CASSLSAGTGELFF
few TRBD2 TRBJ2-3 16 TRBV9 TGTGCCAGCAGCACCGGACTAGCGGGGGGTACAGGTACGCAGTATTTT CASSTGLAGGTGTQYF
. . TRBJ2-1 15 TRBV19 TGTGCCAGTAGTGTCGGATCAGGGAGTCATCATGAGCAGTTCTTC CASSVGSGSHHEQFF
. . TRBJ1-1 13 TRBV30 TGTGCCTGGAGTGTAACAGTAACCGCCACAGCTTTCTTT CAWSVTVTATAFF
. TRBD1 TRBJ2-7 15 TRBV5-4 TGTGCCAGCAGCTTGCCGGGACAGGGGTCCCACGAGCAGTACTTC CASSLPGQGSHEQYF
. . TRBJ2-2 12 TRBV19 TGTGCCAGCTACTCAAACACCGGGGAGCTGTTTTTT CASYSNTGELFF
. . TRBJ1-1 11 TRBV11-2 TGTGCCAGCAGCTTAGTAACTGAAGCTTTCTTT CASSLVTEAFF
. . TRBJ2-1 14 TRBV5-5 TGTGCCAGCAGCTTGGAATGGGGAATCGGAGAGCAGTTCTTC CASSLEWGIGEQFF
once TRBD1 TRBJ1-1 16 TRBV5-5 TGTGCCAGCTCCCCGGGACAGATATTAATGAACACTGAAGCTTTCTTT CASSPGQILMNTEAFF
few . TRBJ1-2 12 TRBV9 TGTGCCAGCACGGGGACACGATATGGCTACACCTTC CASTGTRYGYTF
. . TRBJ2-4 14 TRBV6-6 TGTGCCAGCAGCAGGGCCCCTCCGAGATTCTACTCCTTTTTC CASSRAPPRFYSFF
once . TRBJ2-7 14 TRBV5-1 TGCGCCAGCAACCCCGGGACTTCCGGCTACGAGCAGTACTTC CASNPGTSGYEQYF
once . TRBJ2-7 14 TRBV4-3 TGCGCCAGCAGCCCCCGGACAGGCGGGGACGAGCAGTACTTC CASSPRTGGDEQYF
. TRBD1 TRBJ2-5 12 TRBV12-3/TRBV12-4 TGTGCCAGCAGCAGGGGGCAAGAGACCCAGTACTTC CASSRGQETQYF
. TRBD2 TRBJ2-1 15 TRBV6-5 TGTGCCAGCAGTTTTACTAGCGGGGGGTTCAATGAGCAGTTCTTC CASSFTSGGFNEQFF
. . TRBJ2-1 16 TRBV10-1 TGCGCCAGCAGTGAGTCGACGAGGGGTCCGAATAGTGAGCAGTTCTTC CASSESTRGPNSEQFF
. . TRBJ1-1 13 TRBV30 TGTGCCTTCGAGACAGGAGCGAACACTGAAGCTTTCTTT CAFETGANTEAFF
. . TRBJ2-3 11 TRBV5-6 TGTGCCAGCAGCTTTACTGATACGCAGTATTTT CASSFTDTQYF